The sequence of this T cell receptor (beta chain) was determined in a study of blood T cell repertoires in COVID-19. About the research overall: Nucleic acid was either cDNA or gDNA, and it came from T cells, B-cell-depleted T cells, or PBMCs.

Germline CDR1 is SGHTA and CDR2 is FQGNSA. This CDR3 has 15 amino acids. The V and J ends lost 3 bases and 7 bases, in that order; junction bases with no gene match: 4. Here immunoSEQ multiplex PCR was the method, and the copy in TCRdb shows in-frame clones only, minus some. The profile shows some 150,000 clones, about four fifths of them singletons. The sequenced sample consisted of peripheral blood. V usage is TRBV7-2 and J usage is TRBJ2-1; 12 nucleotides match TRBD2. This clonotype was sampled from a man in his forties or fifties who had recovered from COVID-19. CDR3 in DNA: TGTGCCAGCAGCTTTTCTAGCGGGAGGGATAATGAGCAGTTCTTC. Its translation: CASSFSSGRDNEQFF.